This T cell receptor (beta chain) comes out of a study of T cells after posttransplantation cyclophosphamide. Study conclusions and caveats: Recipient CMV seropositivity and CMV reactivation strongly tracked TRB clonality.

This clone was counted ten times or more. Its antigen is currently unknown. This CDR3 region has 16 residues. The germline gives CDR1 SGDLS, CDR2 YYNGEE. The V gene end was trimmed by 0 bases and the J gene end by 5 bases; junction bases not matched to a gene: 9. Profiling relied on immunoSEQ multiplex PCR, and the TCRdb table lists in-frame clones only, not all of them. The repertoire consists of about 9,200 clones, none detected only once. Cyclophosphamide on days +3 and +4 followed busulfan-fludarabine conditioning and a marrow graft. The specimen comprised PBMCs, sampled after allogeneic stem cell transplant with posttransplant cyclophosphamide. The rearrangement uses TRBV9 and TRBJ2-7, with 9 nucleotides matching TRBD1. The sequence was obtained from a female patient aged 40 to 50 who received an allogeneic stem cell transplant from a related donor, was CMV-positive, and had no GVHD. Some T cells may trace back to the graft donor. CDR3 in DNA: TGTGCCAGCAGCGTAGGTGGGGACAGGGCAAGGAACGAGCAGTACTTC. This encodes CASSVGGDRARNEQYF.